These T cell receptor beta chains were read from a single sample in a study of vaccination and CD4 T cells after COVID-19. These TCRs are of unknown antigen specificity. TCRdb redid the calling of the PCR reads with MiXCR, one entry per CDR3 protein. The top ten hold around 9% of the sample, which has about 20,000 distinct CDR3 sequences, 60% seen once. Sample: CD4+ T cells from blood, cultured in vitro, taken after SARS-CoV-2 vaccination. These receptors all stem from a human donor who had recovered from COVID-19. The CDR3 runs from the conserved cysteine through the conserved F or W. A D gene is named only where the DNA matches it firmly. Size values are once, few and many counts, or a class for expanded clones, and some rows have none.

clone_size	j_call	d_call	v_call	cdr3_nt	cdr3_aa
NA	TRBJ2-7	NA	TRBV7-8	TGTGCCAGCAGCATTAGGACCCAGAACGAGCAGTACTTC	CASSIRTQNEQYF
NA	TRBJ1-5	NA	TRBV21-1	TGTGCCAGCAGCAAAGTGGACGGGGGCCATCAGCCCCAGCATTTT	CASSKVDGGHQPQHF
NA	TRBJ1-5	NA	TRBV2	TGTGCCAGCCAAGGGGTGGGAGGCAATCAGCCCCAGCATTTT	CASQGVGGNQPQHF
NA	TRBJ1-5	NA	TRBV18	TGTGCCAGCTCGAATCTGCATGGCGGGCCCACCAATCAGCCCCAGCATTTT	CASSNLHGGPTNQPQHF
NA	TRBJ1-3	TRBD1	TRBV19	TGTGCCAGTAGGGGACAGAGGAACTCTGGAAACACCATATATTTT	CASRGQRNSGNTIYF
NA	TRBJ2-3	NA	TRBV19	TGTGCCAGTAGTATAAGACTCTCCTGGGGGGCAGATACGCAGTATTTT	CASSIRLSWGADTQYF
NA	TRBJ1-1	NA	TRBV18	TGTGCCAGCTCACCAGTATATAGGGGACCTGAAGCTTTCTTT	CASSPVYRGPEAFF
few	TRBJ2-3	TRBD1	TRBV27	TGTGCCACACGGGGACAGGGGAGGACAGATACGCAGTATTTT	CATRGQGRTDTQYF
NA	TRBJ2-3	NA	TRBV7-3	TGTGCCAGCAGTCCGGGGATTAGCACAGATACGCAGTATTTT	CASSPGISTDTQYF
NA	TRBJ2-7	NA	TRBV21-1	TGTGCCAGCAGCGCACGTCTAGCGGGGCCACCTCCTGGTGTCGAGCAGTACTTC	CASSARLAGPPPGVEQYF
NA	TRBJ2-5	TRBD2	TRBV4-2	TGTGCCAGCAGCCAAGAACCTAGCGGTAGGGAGACCCAGTACTTC	CASSQEPSGRETQYF